This T cell receptor beta chain comes out of a study of CD4 T cells in relation to SARS-CoV-2 and coronaviruses. Findings and caveats of the study: Crossreactive clones expanded significantly less to SARS-CoV-2 than monoreactive clones.

The CDR3 runs to 15 residues. V lost 6 bases and J 6 bases, leaving 18 bases between the germline ends. CDR1 is SGDLS and CDR2 is YYNGEE in the germline V gene. CEF-cultured naive and memory CD4+ T cell DNA got survey-level sequencing. Data came from immunoSEQ multiplex PCR; TCRdb stores just in-frame clones and leaves some out. Of about 36,000 clones in the sample, approximately 80% were seen once. Naive and memory CD4+ T cells came from enriched cryopreserved PBMCs. Sorted naive or memory CD4+ cells met CEF peptides for around ten days. Worth noting for this clone: Its antigen is unidentified.

The sequencing sample was made of naive CD4+ T cells from PBMCs, cultured in vitro. The subset here: naive CD4+ T cells isolated by negative enrichment. This sequence originates from an adult with COVID-19. This rearrangement joins TRBV9 to TRBJ2-2; weak D call: TRBD1 (7 bases). CDR3 in DNA: TGTGCCAGCACCCTATCAGGGGGGAGCTCCGGGGAGCTGTTTTTT. Translating it yields CASTLSGGSSGELFF.